The 32 T cell receptor beta chains listed next were all sequenced from one sample in a study of T-cell memory formation after mild COVID-19. TCRdb reprocessed the 5' RACE reads via MiXCR and lists one record per CDR3 protein. This sample carries under 350,000 distinct CDR3 sequences, under 20% of them seen once, and the ten largest clones take more than 20%. The sequencing sample was made of PBMCs or a T cell subset sorted from them (not recorded which). These receptor sequences come from a man aged 18 to 30 who had mild COVID-19 (a few samples of this study predate the infection). Cell type and time point are not known.

This clonotype was counted between two and nine times. This chain links TRBV4-1 with TRBJ2-1, with 9 bases fitting TRBD2. The CDR3 has 17 amino acids. The germline gives CDR1 MGHRA, CDR2 YSYEKL. The V and J ends lost 4 bases and 4 bases, in that order; junction bases with no gene match: 11. The CDR3, as DNA: TGCGCCAGCAGCCCCTTGGGGGCTAGCGGGGTATACAATGAGCAGTTCTTC. This sequence encodes CASSPLGASGVYNEQFF.

Only a few counts were recorded for this clonotype. V and J are TRBV28 and TRBJ2-7; 9 bases agree with TRBD2. Germline values: CDR1 MDHEN, CDR2 SYDVKM. V trimming: 8 bases; J trimming: 0 bases; junction bases outside the gene matches: 5. The CDR3 runs to 14 residues. CDR3 DNA sequence: TGTGCCAGCTCGAGCGGGGGGAGCTCCTACGAGCAGTACGTC. Protein sequence: CASSSGGSSYEQYV.

This rearrangement joins TRBV4-3 to TRBJ2-5; D may be TRBD1 (6 bases). CDR3 length: 17 residues. Germline V gene data show CDR1 as LGHNA and CDR2 as YSLEER. The germline V and J ends were trimmed by 2 bases and 4 bases, with 20 bases remaining between them. CDR3 sequence: CASSQSRDKAWGETQYF. The CDR3 DNA reads as TGCGCCAGCAGCCAATCCCGGGACAAGGCGTGGGGAGAGACCCAGTACTTC.

This clonotype was observed a handful of times. The V call is TRBV5-1, the J call TRBJ2-5; 8 positions match TRBD2. Germline V CDR1 and CDR2: SGHRS, YFSETQ. The CDR3 length is 13 residues. The V gene end was trimmed by 6 bases and the J gene end by 4 bases; junction bases not matched to a gene: 5. For the CDR3, the DNA is TGCGCCAGCACCCTTAGCGGGATAGAGACCCAGTACTTC. Protein: CASTLSGIETQYF. The full variable domain, rest sourced from reference TRBV5-1 and TRBJ2-5, is KAGVTQTPRYLIKTRGQQVTLSCSPISGHRSVSWYQQTPGQGLQFLFEYFSETQRNKGNFPGRFSGRQFSNSRSEMNVSTLELGDSALYLCASTLSGIETQYFGPGTRLLVL.

This clonotype has only a few counts. V gene TRBV15 combines with J gene TRBJ2-3, with 9 bases lining up with TRBD2. The germline CDR1 and CDR2 sequences are LNHNV and YYDKDF (reference sequence). Unmatched junction bases numbered 5, after V lost 0 bases and J lost 4 bases. There are 16 residues in the CDR3. CDR3 DNA sequence: TGTGCCACCAGCAGAGATAGGGGACTAGCAGCAGATACGCAGTATTTT. It specifies CATSRDRGLAADTQYF.

The V gene is TRBV10-3, the J gene TRBJ1-1, with 9 bases lining up with TRBD1. Germline trimming cut 4 bases from V and 6 bases from J; bases unmatched to any gene: 3. The germline CDR1 and CDR2 sequences are ENHRY and SYGVKD. This CDR3 has 13 residues. The CDR3 loop is CAISVTGGPEAFF. CDR3 DNA sequence: TGTGCCATCAGTGTAACAGGGGGCCCTGAAGCTTTCTTT.

This clonotype was seen more than once but under ten times. The chain links TRBV20-1 to TRBJ2-1; D perhaps matches TRBD1 (5 bases). The germline V gene has CDR1 DFQATT and CDR2 SNEGSKA (reference sequence). This CDR3 is 14 amino acids long. Trimming removed 8 bases at V and 0 bases at J, with 14 bases between. In nucleotides, the CDR3 is TGCAGTCCCACCGGAGACAGCTCCTACAATGAGCAGTTCTTC. It encodes CSPTGDSSYNEQFF.

This clonotype was seen a handful of times. The chain recombines TRBV20-1 with TRBJ1-4; D perhaps matches TRBD1 (6 bases). V lost 3 bases to trimming and J lost 8 bases, with 10 bases between them. This CDR3 is built from 12 residues. The germline CDR1 and CDR2 sequences are DFQATT and SNEGSKA (reference sequence). CDR3 in DNA: TGCAGTGCTAGCAGGGGTGAAGAAAAACTGTTTTTT. Residues: CSASRGEEKLFF.

This sequence joins TRBV4-3 and TRBJ1-1; 7 bases fit TRBD1. This CDR3 has 17 residues. The V gene end was trimmed by 4 bases and the J gene end by 4 bases; junction bases not matched to a gene: 15. CDR1 is LGHNA and CDR2 is YSLEER in the germline V gene. CDR3 residues: CASSPKGRQGGVTEAFF. In DNA form, the CDR3 reads TGCGCCAGCAGCCCTAAAGGACGACAGGGAGGGGTCACTGAAGCTTTCTTT.

This clonotype has more than one count but fewer than ten. The chain recombines TRBV5-4 with TRBJ1-2, with unresolved D. V dropped 4 bases and J dropped 1 base, with 8 bases sitting between them. The CDR3 spans 13 residues. Germline CDR1 is SGHNT and CDR2 is YYREEE (reference sequence). The CDR3 region is CASSLVDNYGYTF. For the CDR3, the DNA is TGTGCCAGCAGCCTCGTGGATAACTATGGCTACACCTTC.

This chain connects TRBV5-1 to TRBJ2-4, with D possibly being TRBD2 (7 bases). Trimming left V 4 bases short and J 6 bases short, with 20 bases between. Germline CDR1 is SGHRS and CDR2 is YFSETQ. The CDR3 has 16 amino acids. In nucleotides, the CDR3 is TGCGCCAGCAGCCCCGGAGGGGGGGCCGGGGGAAACATTCAGTACTTC. It yields the protein CASSPGGGAGGNIQYF.

The chain is built from TRBV10-3 and TRBJ1-2, with 8 bases matching TRBD1. Germline V gene sequence: CDR1 ENHRY, CDR2 SYGVKD. The ends lost 7 bases at V and 4 bases at J; junction bases unmatched: 5. The CDR3 is made up of 13 amino acids. The CDR3, as DNA: TGTGCCATCAACCAGGGGGCGGCCTATGGCTACACCTTC. Its protein is CAINQGAAYGYTF.

The CDR3 nucleotides read TGTGCCAGCAGCACCAGACAGGCCGGAGGCACAGATACGCAGTATTTT. Its protein product is CASSTRQAGGTDTQYF. The chain links TRBV7-9 to TRBJ2-3, with D tentatively TRBD1 (6 bases). The CDR3 is 16 amino acids. CDR1 and CDR2 (germline): SEHNR, FQNEAQ (reference sequence). Trimming left V 5 bases short and J 1 base short, with 16 bases between.

This clonotype showed up many times. The J gene is TRBJ2-5, the V gene TRBV7-2, with 7 positions matching TRBD2. The CDR3 is 14 amino acids. V shed 6 bases, J shed 1 base, and the junction held 5 bases outside the gene matches. Germline assignment: CDR1 SGHTA and CDR2 FQGNSA. As DNA, the CDR3 is TGTGCCAGCAGTTTTAGCGGGTCCCAAGAGACCCAGTACTTC. It translates to CASSFSGSQETQYF.

The chain recombines TRBV18 with TRBJ2-3; TRBD2 matches 9 bases. Germline V lookup: CDR1 KGHSH, CDR2 LQKENI. The V gene end was trimmed by 2 bases and the J gene end by 7 bases; junction bases not matched to a gene: 4. The CDR3 is 14 amino acids. The CDR3 bases are TGTGCCAGCTCACCAGCGGGGGGGCTGTATACGCAGTATTTT. It encodes CASSPAGGLYTQYF.

In this sample, this clonotype turned up a few times. The genes are TRBV7-6 and TRBJ2-2; D remains unclear. Germline CDR1 and CDR2: SGHVS and FNYEAQ. The CDR3 contains 14 residues. Trimming pared 3 bases from V and 4 bases from J, leaving 9 bases between. CDR3 region: CASSFAAVTGELFF. DNA of the CDR3: TGTGCCAGCAGCTTTGCCGCGGTCACCGGGGAGCTGTTTTTT.

A few counts support this clonotype. V gene TRBV4-3 combines with J gene TRBJ2-5; TRBD2 is a possible D gene (7 bases). V was clipped by 3 bases and J by 5 bases, with 19 bases between them. Germline lookup yields CDR1 LGHNA and CDR2 YSLEER. The CDR3 is made up of 16 amino acids. The CDR3 DNA sequence: TGCGCCAGCAGCCATTTAAGCGGGGAGGGGGACGAGACCCAGTACTTC. It encodes CASSHLSGEGDETQYF.

This clonotype was found a few times. The chain has TRBV7-2 and TRBJ2-3; 7 bases match TRBD1. From germline, CDR1 is SGHTA and CDR2 FQGNSA. Trimming cost V 3 bases and J 6 bases; bases outside gene matches: 6. The CDR3 has 14 residues. The CDR3 here is CASSFRTGWDTQYF. For the CDR3, the DNA is TGTGCCAGCAGCTTTCGGACAGGATGGGATACGCAGTATTTT.

There are many counts of this clonotype. The rearrangement links TRBV29-1 to TRBJ2-7, with D perhaps TRBD1 or TRBD2 (5 bases each). Looked up from germline, CDR1 is SQVTM and CDR2 is ANQGSEA. The CDR3 length is 13 residues. V was shortened by 8 bases and J by 0 bases, with 14 bases between the two germline ends. The CDR3 is CSRGDGRSYEQYV. Here the CDR3 DNA reads TGCAGCCGAGGGGACGGACGCTCCTACGAGCAGTACGTC.

This clonotype was detected a few times. This chain joins TRBV7-2 and TRBJ1-1, with D unresolved. This CDR3 is built from 15 residues. Trimming removed 2 bases at V and 10 bases at J, with 20 bases between. Looked up from germline, CDR1 is SGHTA and CDR2 is FQGNSA. CDR3 DNA: TGTGCCAGCAGCTTATCGCGTACTTCCTGGGTCCGAGCTTTCTTT. This encodes CASSLSRTSWVRAFF.

This clonotype was recorded a few times. The gene calls are TRBV7-3 and TRBJ1-2; 12 positions agree with TRBD1. CDR1 is SGHTA, CDR2 FQGTGA, per germline. The CDR3 is 17 residues long. The junction had 11 bases not matched to a gene; V was cut back by 1 base and J by 8 bases. CDR3 DNA sequence: TGTGCCAGCAGCTTAATTATGCCGGGACAGGGGGCGCGGGGCTACACCTTC. Amino acid sequence: CASSLIMPGQGARGYTF.

The chain is built from TRBV12-3 or TRBV12-4 and TRBJ2-7; D ambiguous. The CDR3 extends over 17 amino acids. V was shortened by 7 bases and J by 2 bases, with 24 bases between the two germline ends. CDR3 DNA sequence: TGTGCCAGCACCCAAGGAGCCGGACGGACGGATACCTACGAGCAGTACTTC. Protein product: CASTQGAGRTDTYEQYF.

V is TRBV28 and J is TRBJ1-6; 8 positions agree with TRBD1. Germline assignment: CDR1 MDHEN and CDR2 SYDVKM. The CDR3 has 15 residues. Trimming cost V 1 base and J 10 bases; bases outside gene matches: 6. CDR3 nucleotide sequence: TGTGCCAGCAGTTTATCCAGGGGGCAGAGGTCACCCCTCCACTTT. This gives the protein CASSLSRGQRSPLHF.

This chain uses TRBV20-1 with TRBJ2-3, with TRBD2 matching 9 bases. Germline assignment: CDR1 DFQATT and CDR2 SNEGSKA (reference sequence). CDR3 size: 14 residues. J lost 1 base, V lost 1 base, and 0 bases had no gene match. The chain's CDR3 is CSARGTSGTDTQYF. The DNA for the CDR3 is TGCAGTGCTAGAGGGACTAGCGGCACAGATACGCAGTATTTT.

This chain joins TRBV12-1 and TRBJ1-4; TRBD1, as called in the table, went unchecked against the DNA. TRBV12-1 is termed a pseudogene. The CDR3 spans 14 residues. The CDR3 region has the DNA TGTGCCAGGGCGACAGGATGGATTAATGAAAAACTGTTTTTT. It yields the protein CARATGWINEKLFF.

This clonotype was detected only a few times. The gene calls are TRBV5-1 and TRBJ2-5; D remains unclear. V was cut by 4 bases and J by 3 bases, with 10 bases left in between. Germline CDR1 reads SGHRS; CDR2 reads YFSETQ. CDR3 length equals 13 residues. CDR3: CASSPNPEETQYF. As DNA, the CDR3 is TGCGCCAGCAGCCCCAATCCGGAAGAGACCCAGTACTTC.

This chain connects TRBV7-9 to TRBJ2-5; TRBD1 might be the D (5 bases). CDR1 is SEHNR, CDR2 FQNEAQ, per germline (reference sequence). V lost 1 base and J lost 2, with 8 bases in between. The CDR3 consists of 14 residues. This chain's CDR3 is CASSLGQKQETQYF. In DNA form, the CDR3 reads TGTGCCAGCAGCTTAGGACAGAAACAAGAGACCCAGTACTTC.

The chain joins TRBV6-2 or TRBV6-3 to TRBJ2-1; 11 nucleotides agree with TRBD1. V lost 5 bases, J lost 8 bases, and 8 bases stayed unmatched. CDR3 length equals 15 residues. Germline V gene lookup returns CDR1 MNHEY and CDR2 SVGEGT. CDR3 in DNA: TGTGCCAGCAGTGTATTGGGACAGGGGGTCTATGAGCAGTTCTTC. Its translation: CASSVLGQGVYEQFF.

The chain couples TRBV5-1 to TRBJ1-1, with TRBD1 matching 10 bases. CDR1 SGHRS and CDR2 YFSETQ come from the germline V gene. There are 15 residues in the CDR3. The ends lost 4 bases at V and 10 bases at J; junction bases unmatched: 13. The CDR3: CASSPGQGVSDGAFF. In DNA form, the CDR3 reads TGCGCCAGCAGCCCCGGACAGGGGGTGAGTGATGGAGCTTTCTTT.

The chain employs TRBV10-3 and TRBJ2-3; TRBD1 might be the D (5 bases). V gave up 0 bases and J gave up 4 bases, with 11 bases separating them. The CDR3 loop spans 15 amino acids. Germline V gene lookup returns CDR1 ENHRY and CDR2 SYGVKD. Here the CDR3 DNA reads TGTGCCATCAGTGAGTCATCAGGGCTCCCAGATACGCAGTATTTT. Its translation: CAISESSGLPDTQYF.

This clonotype was detected only a few times. The chain has TRBV7-8 and TRBJ2-1, with 14 bases identical to TRBD2. The CDR3 length is 17 residues. The trim removed 1 base at V and 8 bases at J, leaving 7 bases unmatched. The germline V gene has CDR1 SGHVS and CDR2 FQNEAQ. CDR3 loop: CASSLVGLAGGPHEQFF. CDR3 coding DNA: TGTGCCAGCAGCTTAGTCGGACTAGCGGGGGGCCCCCATGAGCAGTTCTTC.

About this clonotype itself: Just one base apart from a much larger clone, this may be a read error. The chain carries TRBV7-9 and TRBJ1-5; 9 bases match TRBD1. CDR1 and CDR2 (germline): SEHNR, FQNEAQ (reference sequence). This CDR3 region has 16 residues. CDR3 in amino acids: CACSLVGQGRNQPQHF. As DNA, the CDR3 is TGTGCCTGCAGCTTAGTGGGACAGGGTCGCAATCAGCCCCAGCATTTT.